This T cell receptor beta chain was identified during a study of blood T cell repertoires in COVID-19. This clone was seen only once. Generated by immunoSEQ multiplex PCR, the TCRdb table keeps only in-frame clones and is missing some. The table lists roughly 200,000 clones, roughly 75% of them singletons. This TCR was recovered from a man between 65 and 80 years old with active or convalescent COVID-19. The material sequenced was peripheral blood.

CDR3 sequence reads: CASSTRTSTDEQFF. The CDR3 DNA reads as TGTGCCAGCAGCACCCGGACTAGTACAGATGAGCAGTTCTTC. The chain couples TRBV11-3 to TRBJ2-1, with 7 bases matching TRBD2. The CDR3 consists of 14 residues. J lost 8 bases, V lost 5 bases, and 9 bases had no gene match. The germline V gene has CDR1 SGHNT and CDR2 YENEEA.